This T cell receptor beta chain was found in a study of T cell responses to AZD1222 COVID-19 vaccine. Produced via immunoSEQ multiplex PCR; TCRdb's table is partial and in-frame only. Of over 85,000 clones in the sample, 70% to 85% were seen once. Trimming took off 5 bases at V and 0 bases at J, with 13 bases between the two ends. CDR1 and CDR2 (germline): SGHTA, FQGNSA. The CDR3 consists of 15 residues. General observations from the study: Donors were mostly white British, more females; clonal diversity possibly underestimated. The number of AZD1222 recipients seropositive at baseline was only five or six. Elevations in Spike-specific TCR breadth and depth followed administration of two AZD1222 doses.

Turning to this clone: What it binds is not known.

V and J are TRBV7-2 and TRBJ1-1; no clear D gene. Sequenced material: peripheral blood, taken 28 days after the second AZD1222 dose. The clonotype was recovered from an adult who received the AZD1222 COVID-19 vaccine. CDR3 bases: TGTGCCAGCAGCCTTGTGGGTCACTTGAACACTGAAGCTTTCTTT. Translating gives CASSLVGHLNTEAFF.